A single sample gave rise to the 17 T cell receptor beta chains below, sequenced in a study of T cells in localized non-small cell lung cancer. Sequencing was performed with immunoSEQ multiplex PCR; in TCRdb, only in-frame clones are kept and a portion is missing. The sample records 35,000 to 50,000 clones, roughly 77% being singletons. The source was PBMCs, collected before any cancer treatment. All receptors derive from a woman between 40 and 69 years old with stage II squamous cell lung carcinoma.

The chain carries TRBV23-1 and TRBJ1-1, with a possible D match to TRBD1 (5 bases). TRBV23-1 is known as an ORF, though its function is uncertain. V lost 6 bases and J 3 bases, leaving 14 bases between the germline ends. The CDR3 loop spans 14 amino acids. CDR3 nucleotide sequence: TGCGCCAGCAGCCCAACCGGGGCCTACACTGAAGCTTTCTTT. It specifies CASSPTGAYTEAFF.

V gene TRBV28 combines with J gene TRBJ2-7; TRBD2 agrees at 7 bases. The CDR3 runs 16 residues. CDR1 is MDHEN, CDR2 SYDVKM, per germline. V was pared by 7 bases and J by 0 bases, with 12 bases of the junction left unmatched. This CDR3 reads CASTETRGVSSYEQYF. The CDR3 region has the DNA TGTGCCAGCACCGAAACCCGGGGGGTAAGCTCCTACGAGCAGTACTTC.

This clone came up once. The V gene is TRBV9, the J gene TRBJ1-1; D gene uncertain. V dropped 0 bases and J dropped 4 bases, with 7 bases sitting between them. CDR1 and CDR2 from the germline V gene are SGDLS and YYNGEE. The CDR3 has 13 residues. This CDR3 is CASSVGGFTEAFF. The CDR3 nucleotides read TGTGCCAGCAGCGTAGGTGGGTTCACTGAAGCTTTCTTT. Based on the CDR3 plus reference TRBV9 and TRBJ1-1, the full variable domain is DSGVTQTPKHLITATGQRVTLRCSPRSGDLSVYWYQQSLDQGLQFLIQYYNGEERAKGNILERFSAQQFPDLHSELNLSSLELGDSALYFCASSVGGFTEAFFGQGTRLTVV.

This clone has a single count. This chain connects TRBV2 to TRBJ2-1; the match to TRBD2 covers 7 bases. With V trimmed by 3 bases and J by 5 bases, 4 bases remained unmatched. CDR1 and CDR2 from the germline V gene are SNHLY and FYNNEI. The CDR3 loop spans 14 amino acids. CDR3 region: CASSDQRGNNEQFF. The CDR3 DNA sequence: TGTGCCAGCAGTGACCAGCGGGGAAACAATGAGCAGTTCTTC.

This clone was detected once. The V gene is TRBV11-3, the J gene TRBJ2-7; TRBD1 aligns across 11 bases. Germline assignment: CDR1 SGHNT and CDR2 YENEEA. V lost 3 bases, J lost 2 bases, and 3 bases stayed unmatched. The CDR3 has 15 amino acids. This chain's CDR3 is CASSLDRGQAYEQYV. The DNA for the CDR3 is TGTGCCAGCAGCTTGGACAGGGGGCAAGCCTACGAGCAGTACGTC.

The CDR3 loop is CASSLGPGLAFAGELFF. CDR3 sequence (DNA): TGCGCCAGCAGCTTGGGACCGGGACTAGCGTTTGCCGGGGAGCTGTTTTTT. This chain links TRBV5-1 with TRBJ2-2; 10 nucleotides agree with TRBD2. The CDR3 spans 17 residues. V lost 0 bases and J lost 6; bases outside the gene matches: 8. The germline V gene has CDR1 SGHRS and CDR2 YFSETQ.

The chain employs TRBV4-2 and TRBJ2-3; 7 bases align to TRBD1. Trimming at V came to 4 bases and at J to 3 bases, leaving 1 base not matched to a gene. The CDR3 runs 13 residues. The germline CDR1 and CDR2 sequences are LGHNA and YNFKEQ. The chain's CDR3 is CASSRGQTDTQYF. In nucleotides, the CDR3 is TGTGCCAGCAGCCGGGGACAGACAGATACGCAGTATTTT.

The chain employs TRBV11-2 and TRBJ2-7; D unclear. Germline V gene data show CDR1 as SGHAT and CDR2 as FQNNGV. V gave up 1 base and J gave up 3 bases, with 13 bases separating them. The CDR3 spans 15 residues. The CDR3 reads CASSLVGDSGYEQYV. The DNA for the CDR3 is TGTGCCAGCAGCTTAGTTGGGGATTCGGGCTACGAGCAGTACGTC.

The chain has TRBV2 and TRBJ2-2; possible D gene TRBD1, 5 bases. From germline, CDR1 is SNHLY and CDR2 FYNNEI. CDR3 size: 14 residues. Trimming took 6 bases from V and 7 from J, leaving 15 bases between them. CDR3 amino acids: CASSPQGVGGELFF. In DNA, the CDR3 is TGTGCCAGCAGCCCCCAAGGGGTTGGCGGGGAGCTGTTTTTT.

The chain carries TRBV7-2 and TRBJ2-1, with 10 bases fitting TRBD2. The V and J ends lost 5 bases and 8 bases, in that order; junction bases with no gene match: 6. The CDR3 runs to 14 residues. Germline values: CDR1 SGHTA, CDR2 FQGNSA. As DNA, the CDR3 is TGTGCCAGCAGCCCCTTCGGGACTAGCGATGAGCAGTTCTTC. This encodes CASSPFGTSDEQFF. Using reference TRBV7-2 and TRBJ2-1 for the parts outside the CDR3, the full variable domain is GAGVSQSPSNKVTEKGKDVELRCDPISGHTALYWYRQSLGQGLEFLIYFQGNSAPDKSGLPSDRFSAERTGGSVSTLTIQRTQQEDSAVYLCASSPFGTSDEQFFGPGTRLTVL.

This sequence joins TRBV29-1 and TRBJ2-3, with a weak D call TRBD2 (5 bases). Germline-derived CDR1 and CDR2 are SQVTM and ANQGSEA. The ends were cut back, 5 bases at V and 6 bases at J, with 9 bases in the middle. The CDR3 is 11 amino acids. The CDR3 sequence is CSVPPGDTQYF. The CDR3 bases are TGCAGCGTTCCCCCGGGGGATACGCAGTATTTT.

The chain recombines TRBV4-1 with TRBJ2-2; D may match TRBD1 or TRBD2 (6 bases each). Trimming shortened V by 0 bases and J by 3 bases, and 11 bases separated the two germline ends. Per germline, CDR1 MGHRA and CDR2 YSYEKL. The CDR3 spans 16 residues. The CDR3 spells CASSQEGGGDTGELFF. The CDR3 DNA follows: TGCGCCAGCAGCCAAGAGGGGGGCGGTGACACCGGGGAGCTGTTTTTT.

Only a few counts were recorded for this clone. V and J are TRBV6-5 and TRBJ1-6, with D possibly being TRBD1 (6 bases). The CDR3 is 14 amino acids. Trimming removed 6 bases from V and 10 bases from J, with 16 bases in between. Germline CDR1 and CDR2: MNHEY and SVGAGI. The CDR3 reads CASRPRGGGSPLHF. CDR3 DNA sequence: TGTGCCAGCAGGCCCCGGGGAGGGGGATCACCCCTCCACTTT.

V usage is TRBV13 and J usage is TRBJ1-6; D is perhaps TRBD1 (5 bases). CDR3 length: 17 amino acids. V was trimmed by 2 bases and J by 7 bases, leaving 18 bases between them. Germline loops: CDR1 PRHDT, CDR2 FYEKMQ (reference sequence). CDR3 in DNA: TGTGCCAGCAGCTTACCTAACAGGATTGTTGGGAATTCACCCCTCCACTTT. Residues: CASSLPNRIVGNSPLHF.

The CDR3 sequence is CASTSSGANVLTF. CDR3 bases: TGTGCCAGCACTTCCTCTGGGGCCAACGTCCTGACTTTC. The V call is TRBV2, the J call TRBJ2-6; D gene unclear. CDR1 is SNHLY, CDR2 FYNNEI, per germline. CDR3 length equals 13 residues. Trimming removed 7 bases at V and 0 bases at J, with 4 bases between.

The V and J genes are TRBV28 and TRBJ1-4; 9 bases match TRBD1. V lost 7 bases to trimming and J lost 8 bases; unmatched junction nucleotides: 8. There are 14 residues in the CDR3. Per germline, CDR1 MDHEN and CDR2 SYDVKM. In DNA form, the CDR3 reads TGTGCCAGCACCCCGACAGGGGGAGGCGAAAAACTGTTTTTT. This gives the protein CASTPTGGGEKLFF.

The rearrangement links TRBV18 to TRBJ2-2; D may match TRBD1 or TRBD2 (5 bases each). Germline V CDR1 and CDR2: KGHSH, LQKENI. The CDR3 has 14 residues. V was trimmed by 2 bases and J by 3 bases, leaving 7 bases between them. Written as DNA, the CDR3 is TGTGCCAGCTCACCAGGGGGTGACACCGGGGAGCTGTTTTTT. It translates to CASSPGGDTGELFF.